These 5 T cell receptor beta chains were all obtained from the same sample, sequenced in a study of cytotoxic CD8 clonotypes in ibrutinib-treated CLL. Profiled with immunoSEQ multiplex PCR; TCRdb holds only in-frame clones, not every one. The sample records about 270,000 clones, roughly 76% being singletons. This material consisted of PBMCs, taken at disease progression, from a patient treated with ibrutinib. These receptor sequences come from a human donor with chronic lymphocytic leukemia.

J is TRBJ2-3 and V is TRBV10-3, with D possibly matching TRBD2 (6 bases). The CDR3 has 14 amino acids. Germline CDR1 and CDR2: ENHRY and SYGVKD. Trimming left V 6 bases short and J 2 bases short, with 12 bases between. The CDR3 DNA reads TGTGCCATCAGCAACCGGGACTTCACAGATACGCAGTATTTT. It is translated as CAISNRDFTDTQYF.

The rearrangement joins TRBV29-1 to TRBJ2-7, with D perhaps TRBD2 (6 bases). The germline V and J ends were trimmed by 6 bases and 6 bases, with 12 bases remaining between them. This CDR3 spans 11 amino acids. In germline, CDR1 is SQVTM, CDR2 ANQGSEA. CDR3: CSVHMRGEQYF. The CDR3 region has the DNA TGCAGCGTCCACATGCGGGGCGAGCAGTACTTC.

The CDR3 DNA reads as TGCGCCAGCACCCAAGAAGCTTTTAGCACAGATACGCAGTATTTT. Residues: CASTQEAFSTDTQYF. V gene TRBV5-1 combines with J gene TRBJ2-3; D unresolved. The CDR3 sequence is 15 residues long. CDR1 SGHRS and CDR2 YFSETQ come from the germline V gene. V shed 6 bases and J shed 0 bases, with 14 bases lying between them.

This sequence joins TRBV4-2 and TRBJ2-1; D unclear. Per the germline V gene, CDR1 is LGHNA and CDR2 is YNFKEQ. The CDR3 covers 12 residues. V lost 2 bases and J lost 8, with 7 bases in between. CDR3 in DNA: TGTGCCAGCAGCCAAAATTGGTATGAGCAGTTCTTC. Protein sequence: CASSQNWYEQFF.

This clone was detected once. The chain joins TRBV13 to TRBJ1-2, with D hard to call. The CDR3 consists of 15 residues. Trimming stripped 3 bases from V and 8 bases from J, with 19 bases between. CDR1 is PRHDT and CDR2 is FYEKMQ in the germline V gene (reference sequence). The CDR3 DNA sequence: TGTGCCAGCAGCTTCGGCTTATTACCAGAAGGCGGCTACACCTTC. This gives the protein CASSFGLLPEGGYTF.